This T cell receptor (beta chain) is from a study of control samples from healthy donors and cancer patients (dated by TCRdb to about 2020). To note about this clone: Which antigen it targets is not known. No base quality information exists; no much larger clone differs at one position.

The library was prepared using the immunoSEQ multiplex PCR assay. Imported from immuneACCESS, the table was reduced by TCRdb to in-frame sequences with V and J called. These copies leave out some clones; in studies compared against another copy, an unresolved V gene accounts for under half, and the cause of the remainder is not known. Within this sample are 150,000 to 200,000 clones, with about 93% of them counted one time only. The top ten hold around 1.6% of the sample. Taken from cysteine to phenylalanine, the CDR3 has 13 residues. This entry keeps only the CDR3 DNA: 39 bases, framed from base 1. V loses 11 bases at its end and J loses 7 bases; junction bases beyond the gene matches: 9. The germline V gene supplies CDR1 MNHEY and CDR2 SVGAGI.

This sequence was found in a man aged 18-30 years in good health. The sequencing input was blood. The chain was built from TRBV6-5 and TRBJ2-2, and TRBD1 matches 8 of the central bases. The DNA reads TGTGCCTCGAACGTACAGGGGGGCGGGGAGCTGTTTTTT. Its protein is CASNVQGGGELFF.